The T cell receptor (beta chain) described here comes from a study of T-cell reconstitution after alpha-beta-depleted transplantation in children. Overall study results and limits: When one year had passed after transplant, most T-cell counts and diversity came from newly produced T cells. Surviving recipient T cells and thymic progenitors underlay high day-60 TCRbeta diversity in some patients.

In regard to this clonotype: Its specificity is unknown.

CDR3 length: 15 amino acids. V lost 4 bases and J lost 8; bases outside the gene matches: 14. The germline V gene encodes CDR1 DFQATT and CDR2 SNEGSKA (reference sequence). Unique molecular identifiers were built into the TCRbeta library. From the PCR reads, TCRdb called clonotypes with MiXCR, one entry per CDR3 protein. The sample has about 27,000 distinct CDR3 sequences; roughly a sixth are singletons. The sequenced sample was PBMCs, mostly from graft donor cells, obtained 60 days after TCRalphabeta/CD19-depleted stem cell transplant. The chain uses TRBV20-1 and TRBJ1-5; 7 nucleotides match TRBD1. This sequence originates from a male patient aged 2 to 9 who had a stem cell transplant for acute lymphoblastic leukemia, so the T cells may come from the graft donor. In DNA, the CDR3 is TGCAGTGCTAAGGGGACAGTCACCGGAGGAAAGCCCCAGCATTTT. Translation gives CSAKGTVTGGKPQHF.